This T cell receptor (beta chain) was sequenced in a study of Ad26.COV2.S vaccination and SARS-CoV-2 variants. Looking at the study overall: Dosing was one shot or two shots 56 days apart.

Regarding treatment: about 20 received Ad26.COV2.S at low or high dose, single or two shots; 5 received placebo; per-sample allocation not given. Collection of samples fell on day 63 after the first vaccine or placebo injection. In Boston, the donor was an adult between 18-55 years of age. The study used a vaccine consisting of an Ad26 vector that expressed Wuhan-strain SARS-CoV-2 spike. V lost 10 bases, J lost 4 bases, and 15 bases stayed unmatched. The CDR3 length is 15 residues. The V gene's germline CDR1 is MRHNA and CDR2 SNTAGT. TCRdb's table, derived via immunoSEQ multiplex PCR, lists solely in-frame clones and lacks some. In the table there are 430,000 or so clones, 90% of which are singletons. Note on this clone: Its matching antigen is unknown.

General observations from the study: Participants in the vaccine arm had higher spike-specific TCR breadth; placebo recipients had lower.

The sequence was obtained from a person between 18 and 65 years old who received the Ad26.COV2.S COVID-19 vaccine or a placebo. Sequencing was performed on peripheral blood, taken in a trial of Ad26.COV2.S vaccine versus placebo. The rearrangement links TRBV6-4 to TRBJ2-5; 7 positions match TRBD2. CDR3 DNA sequence: TGTGCCACGCACTGTGGCGGGAGCGTAGGAGAGACCCAGTACTTC. It encodes CATHCGGSVGETQYF.